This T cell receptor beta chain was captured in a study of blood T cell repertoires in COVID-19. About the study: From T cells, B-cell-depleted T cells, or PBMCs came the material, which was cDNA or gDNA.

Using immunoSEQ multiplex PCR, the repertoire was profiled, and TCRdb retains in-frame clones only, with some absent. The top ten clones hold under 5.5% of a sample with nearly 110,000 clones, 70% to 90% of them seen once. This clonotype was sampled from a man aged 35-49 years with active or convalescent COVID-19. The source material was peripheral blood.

Here the CDR3 reads CASSGRDSSYEQYF. In DNA, the CDR3 is TGTGCCAGCAGCGGGAGGGATAGCTCCTACGAGCAGTACTTC. V and J are TRBV9 and TRBJ2-7, with a possible D match to TRBD2 (6 bases). CDR3 size: 14 residues. The germline V and J ends were trimmed by 3 bases and 0 bases, with 10 bases remaining between them. The V gene's germline CDR1 is SGDLS and CDR2 YYNGEE.